The clone carrying this T cell receptor beta chain was detected only a few times. The library put unique molecular identifiers onto individual cDNA molecules. MiXCR, run by TCRdb on the reads, gives a single entry per CDR3 protein. The sample carries 95,000 to 150,000 distinct CDR3 sequences, 8.5% recorded once. The sample belongs to a study of human T cells and chemical hapten exposure. Extraction of total RNA was performed on unfractionated whole blood. Germline CDR1 reads DFQATT; CDR2 reads SNEGSKA (reference sequence). The CDR3 spans 15 residues. Trimming took off 0 bases at V and 2 bases at J, with 11 bases between the two ends.

Sequenced sample: whole blood. The chain employs TRBV20-1 and TRBJ2-1; possibly TRBD2 for D (6 bases). The TCR sequence derives from a human donor in good health. Some clones in this sample may be carry-over from other donors' samples. The CDR3 reads CSARDQLAAYNEQFF. In nucleotides, the CDR3 is TGCAGTGCTAGAGATCAACTAGCAGCCTACAATGAGCAGTTCTTC.